Each of the 5 T cell receptor beta chains below was sequenced from the same sample in a study of blood T cell repertoires in COVID-19. Measured with immunoSEQ multiplex PCR; TCRdb has only the in-frame clones, and not every one. The data hold about 40,000 clones, with 86% observed a single time. The sample comprised peripheral blood. These receptors were collected from a man over 45 in a cohort sampled during active COVID-19.

The chain recombines TRBV2 with TRBJ2-3, with D tentatively TRBD2 (6 bases). V gave up 7 bases and J gave up 6 bases, with 14 bases separating them. The germline V gene encodes CDR1 SNHLY and CDR2 FYNNEI. The CDR3 contains 13 residues. CDR3 DNA: TGTGCCAGCAAAGGACGGGGGAGGGATACGCAGTATTTT. This codes for CASKGRGRDTQYF.

V gene TRBV4-1 combines with J gene TRBJ1-1; D perhaps matches TRBD1 (5 bases). From germline, CDR1 is MGHRA and CDR2 YSYEKL. The CDR3 has 15 residues. V lost 1 base and J lost 1, with 10 bases in between. Written as DNA, the CDR3 is TGCGCCAGCAGCCAAGGAGGCAGGGCGAACACTGAAGCTTTCTTT. Its translation: CASSQGGRANTEAFF.

This clone appeared once. This chain links TRBV6-5 with TRBJ1-1; D may be TRBD1 (5 bases). Trimming stripped 6 bases from V and 5 bases from J, with 19 bases between. Per germline, CDR1 MNHEY and CDR2 SVGAGI. This CDR3 region has 15 residues. The CDR3 DNA follows: TGTGCCAGCAGCGCTTTTTCGTCGGGGGAGACTGAAGCTTTCTTT. Protein product: CASSAFSSGETEAFF.

Only one count was recorded for this clone. The chain combines TRBV9 with TRBJ1-1; D is perhaps TRBD1 (5 bases). The length of the CDR3 is 13 residues. CDR1 is SGDLS, CDR2 YYNGEE, per germline. V was clipped by 1 base and J by 5 bases, with 9 bases between them. The CDR3 loop is CASSVKGRTEAFF. CDR3 DNA: TGTGCCAGCAGCGTAAAGGGGCGGACTGAAGCTTTCTTT.

The rearrangement joins TRBV9 to TRBJ2-3, with 15 bases matching TRBD2. This CDR3 contains 17 residues. The V and J ends lost 4 bases and 4 bases, in that order; junction bases with no gene match: 7. Germline assignment: CDR1 SGDLS and CDR2 YYNGEE. This chain's CDR3 is CASSPLGTSGRSDTQYF. CDR3 coding DNA: TGTGCCAGCAGCCCCCTCGGGACTAGCGGGAGGTCAGATACGCAGTATTTT.